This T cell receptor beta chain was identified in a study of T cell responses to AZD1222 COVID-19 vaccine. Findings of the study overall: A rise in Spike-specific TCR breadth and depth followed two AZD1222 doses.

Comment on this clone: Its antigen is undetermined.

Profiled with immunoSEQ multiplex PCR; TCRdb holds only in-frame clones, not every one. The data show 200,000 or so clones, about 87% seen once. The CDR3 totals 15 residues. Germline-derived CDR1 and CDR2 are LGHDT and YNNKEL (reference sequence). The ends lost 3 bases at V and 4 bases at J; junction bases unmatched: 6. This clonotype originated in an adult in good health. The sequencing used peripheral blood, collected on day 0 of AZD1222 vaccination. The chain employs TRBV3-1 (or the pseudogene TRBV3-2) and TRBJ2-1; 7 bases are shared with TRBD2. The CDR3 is CASSQMLAEYNEQFF. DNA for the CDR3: TGTGCCAGCAGCCAGATGCTAGCGGAGTACAATGAGCAGTTCTTC.